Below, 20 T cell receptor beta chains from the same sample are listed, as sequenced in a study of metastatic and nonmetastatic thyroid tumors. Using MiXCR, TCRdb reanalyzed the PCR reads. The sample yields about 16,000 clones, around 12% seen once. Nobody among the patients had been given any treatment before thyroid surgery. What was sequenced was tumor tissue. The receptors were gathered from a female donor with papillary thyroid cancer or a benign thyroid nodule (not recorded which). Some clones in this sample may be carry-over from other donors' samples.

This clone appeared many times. DNA for the CDR3: TGTGCCAGCAGCCAAGCTGCCGGGACTAGCGCCTACGAGCAGTACTTC. This sequence encodes CASSQAAGTSAYEQYF. This chain uses TRBV3-1 with TRBJ2-7; 10 positions match TRBD2. After removal of 1 base from V and 2 bases from J, the junction contained 5 bases not matched to a gene. CDR1 LGHDT and CDR2 YNNKEL come from the germline V gene (reference sequence). CDR3 length equals 16 residues.

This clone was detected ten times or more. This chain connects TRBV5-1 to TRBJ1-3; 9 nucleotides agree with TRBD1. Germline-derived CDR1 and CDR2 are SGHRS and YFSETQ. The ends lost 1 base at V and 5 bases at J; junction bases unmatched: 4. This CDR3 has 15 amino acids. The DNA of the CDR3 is TGCGCCAGCAGCTTGTCGGGACAGGGTAGAAACACCATATATTTT. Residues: CASSLSGQGRNTIYF. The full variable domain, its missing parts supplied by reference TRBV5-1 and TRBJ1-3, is KAGVTQTPRYLIKTRGQQVTLSCSPISGHRSVSWYQQTPGQGLQFLFEYFSETQRNKGNFPGRFSGRQFSNSRSEMNVSTLELGDSALYLCASSLSGQGRNTIYFGEGSWLTVV.

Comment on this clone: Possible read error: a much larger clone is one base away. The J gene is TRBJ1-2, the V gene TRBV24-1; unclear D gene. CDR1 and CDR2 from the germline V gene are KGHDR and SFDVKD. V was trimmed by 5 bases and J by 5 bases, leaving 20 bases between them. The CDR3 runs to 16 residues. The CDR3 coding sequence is TGTGCCACCAGTGCCCCCGGAGGGCCCGGGAATTATGGCTACACCTTC. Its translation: CATSAPGGPGNYGYTF.

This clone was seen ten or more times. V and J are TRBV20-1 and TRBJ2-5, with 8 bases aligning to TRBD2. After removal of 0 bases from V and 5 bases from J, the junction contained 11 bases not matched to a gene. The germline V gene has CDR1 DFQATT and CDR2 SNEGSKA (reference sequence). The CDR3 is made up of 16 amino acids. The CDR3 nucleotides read TGCAGTGCTAGAGATAGGACGGCGACTAGCGTTGAGACCCAGTACTTC. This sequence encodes CSARDRTATSVETQYF.

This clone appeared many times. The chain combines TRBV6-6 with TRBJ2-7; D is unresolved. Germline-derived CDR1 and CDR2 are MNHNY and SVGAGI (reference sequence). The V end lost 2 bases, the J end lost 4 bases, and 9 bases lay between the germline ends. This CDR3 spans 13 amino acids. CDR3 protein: CASSYTDPYEQYF. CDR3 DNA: TGTGCCAGCAGTTACACCGACCCGTACGAGCAGTACTTC.

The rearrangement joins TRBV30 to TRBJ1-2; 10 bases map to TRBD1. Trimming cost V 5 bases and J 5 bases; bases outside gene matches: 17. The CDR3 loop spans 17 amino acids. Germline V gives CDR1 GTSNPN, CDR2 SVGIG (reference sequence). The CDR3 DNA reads TGTGCCTGGGATCTTTTCGGGCGGACAGGGGGATTTTATGGCTACACCTTC. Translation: CAWDLFGRTGGFYGYTF.

Written as DNA, the CDR3 is TGTGCCAGCAGTGTAACTACAGGGATCGTCTACGAGCAGTACTTC. It is translated as CASSVTTGIVYEQYF. The V call is TRBV6-1, the J call TRBJ2-7; D perhaps matches TRBD1 (6 bases). V was shortened by 4 bases and J by 3 bases, with 16 bases between the two germline ends. This CDR3 comprises 15 residues. Germline assignment: CDR1 MNHNS and CDR2 SASEGT.

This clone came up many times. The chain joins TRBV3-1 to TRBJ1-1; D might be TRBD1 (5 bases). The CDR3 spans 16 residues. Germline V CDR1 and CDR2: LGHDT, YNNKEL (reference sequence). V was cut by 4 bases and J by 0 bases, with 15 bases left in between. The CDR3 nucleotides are TGTGCCAGCAGCCCCTGGGGGATTCCTATGAACACTGAAGCTTTCTTT. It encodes CASSPWGIPMNTEAFF. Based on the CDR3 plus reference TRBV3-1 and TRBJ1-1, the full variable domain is DTAVSQTPKYLVTQMGNDKSIKCEQNLGHDTMYWYKQDSKKFLKIMFSYNNKELIINETVPNRFSPKSPDKAHLNLHINSLELGDSAVYFCASSPWGIPMNTEAFFGQGTRLTVV.

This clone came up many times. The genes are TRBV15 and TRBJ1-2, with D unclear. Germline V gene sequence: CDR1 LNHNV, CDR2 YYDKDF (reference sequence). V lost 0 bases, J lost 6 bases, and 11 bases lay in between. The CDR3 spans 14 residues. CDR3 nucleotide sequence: TGTGCCACCAGCAGAGATCATGAGGGAAATGGCTACACCTTC. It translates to CATSRDHEGNGYTF.

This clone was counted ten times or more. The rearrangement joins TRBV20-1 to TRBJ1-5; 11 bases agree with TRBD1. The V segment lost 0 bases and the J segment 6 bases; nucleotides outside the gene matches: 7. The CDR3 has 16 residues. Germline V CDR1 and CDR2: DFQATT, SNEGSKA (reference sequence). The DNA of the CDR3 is TGCAGTGCTAGAGATCATGGGGGACAGGGGGGTCAGCCCCAGCATTTT. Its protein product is CSARDHGGQGGQPQHF.

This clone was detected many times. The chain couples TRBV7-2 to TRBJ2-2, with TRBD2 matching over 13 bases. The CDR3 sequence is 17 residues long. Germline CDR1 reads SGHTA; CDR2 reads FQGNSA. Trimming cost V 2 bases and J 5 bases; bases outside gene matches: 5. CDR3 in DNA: TGTGCCAGCAGCTTAACTAGCGGGGGGGCCGGAACCGGGGAGCTGTTTTTT. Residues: CASSLTSGGAGTGELFF.

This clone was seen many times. CDR3: CASSPRTGTSVADTQYF. The CDR3 bases are TGTGCCAGCAGTCCCCGAACCGGGACTAGCGTCGCAGATACGCAGTATTTT. The rearrangement links TRBV6-5 to TRBJ2-3; TRBD2 aligns across 10 bases. V lost 5 bases to trimming and J lost 4 bases; unmatched junction nucleotides: 12. CDR3 length: 17 residues. The germline V gene has CDR1 MNHEY and CDR2 SVGAGI.

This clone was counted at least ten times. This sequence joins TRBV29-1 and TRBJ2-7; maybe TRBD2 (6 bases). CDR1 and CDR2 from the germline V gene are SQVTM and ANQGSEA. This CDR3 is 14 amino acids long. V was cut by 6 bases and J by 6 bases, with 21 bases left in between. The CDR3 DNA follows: TGCAGCGTGAGGACGGGACTCCAAGGTTTCGAGCAGTACTTC. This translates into CSVRTGLQGFEQYF.

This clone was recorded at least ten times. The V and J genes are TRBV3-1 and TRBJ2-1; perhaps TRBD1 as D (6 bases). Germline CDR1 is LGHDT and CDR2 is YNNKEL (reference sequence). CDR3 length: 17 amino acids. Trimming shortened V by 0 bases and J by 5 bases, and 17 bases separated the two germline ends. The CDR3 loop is CASSQDEGRGIDNEQFF. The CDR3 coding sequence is TGTGCCAGCAGCCAAGATGAGGGCAGGGGAATAGACAATGAGCAGTTCTTC.

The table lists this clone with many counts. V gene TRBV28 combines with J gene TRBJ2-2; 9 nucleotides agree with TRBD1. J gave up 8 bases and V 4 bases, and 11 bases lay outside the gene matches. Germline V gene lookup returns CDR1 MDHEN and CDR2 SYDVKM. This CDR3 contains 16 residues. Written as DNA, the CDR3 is TGTGCCAGCAGTTCCCCGAGGGACAGGGCTTTTGGGGAGCTGTTTTTT. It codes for CASSSPRDRAFGELFF.

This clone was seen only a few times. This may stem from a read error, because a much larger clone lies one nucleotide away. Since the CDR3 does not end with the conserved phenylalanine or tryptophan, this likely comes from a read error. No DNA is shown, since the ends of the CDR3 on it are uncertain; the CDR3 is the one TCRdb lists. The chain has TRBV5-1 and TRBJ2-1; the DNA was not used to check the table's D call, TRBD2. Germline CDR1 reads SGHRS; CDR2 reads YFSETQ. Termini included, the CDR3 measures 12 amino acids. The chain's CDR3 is CASSFDSGVSFL.

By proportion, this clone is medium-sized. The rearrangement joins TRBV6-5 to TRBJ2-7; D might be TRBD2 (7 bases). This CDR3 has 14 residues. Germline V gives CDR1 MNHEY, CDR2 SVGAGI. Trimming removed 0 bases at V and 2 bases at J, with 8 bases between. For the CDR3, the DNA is TGTGCCAGCAGTTACTCCGGGGGGCCCTACGAGCAGTACTTC. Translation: CASSYSGGPYEQYF.

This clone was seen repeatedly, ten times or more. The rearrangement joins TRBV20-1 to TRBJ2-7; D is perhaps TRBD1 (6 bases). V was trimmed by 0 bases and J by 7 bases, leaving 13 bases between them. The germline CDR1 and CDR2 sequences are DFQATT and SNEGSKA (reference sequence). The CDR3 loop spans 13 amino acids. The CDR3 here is CSARDPGTREQYF. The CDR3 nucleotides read TGCAGTGCTAGAGATCCTGGGACAAGGGAGCAGTACTTC.

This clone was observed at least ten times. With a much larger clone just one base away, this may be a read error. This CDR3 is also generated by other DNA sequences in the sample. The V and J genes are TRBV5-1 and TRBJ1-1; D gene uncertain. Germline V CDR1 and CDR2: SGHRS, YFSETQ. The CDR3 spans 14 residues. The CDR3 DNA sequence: TGCGCCAGCAGCTTGGAAGCGCGGAACACTGAGGCTTTCTTT. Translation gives CASSLEARNTEAFF.

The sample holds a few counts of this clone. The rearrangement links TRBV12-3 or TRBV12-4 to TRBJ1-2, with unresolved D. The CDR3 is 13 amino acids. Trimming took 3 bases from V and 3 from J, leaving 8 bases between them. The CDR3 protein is CASSFGGDYGYTF. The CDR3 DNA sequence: TGTGCCAGCAGTTTTGGCGGTGACTATGGCTACACCTTC.